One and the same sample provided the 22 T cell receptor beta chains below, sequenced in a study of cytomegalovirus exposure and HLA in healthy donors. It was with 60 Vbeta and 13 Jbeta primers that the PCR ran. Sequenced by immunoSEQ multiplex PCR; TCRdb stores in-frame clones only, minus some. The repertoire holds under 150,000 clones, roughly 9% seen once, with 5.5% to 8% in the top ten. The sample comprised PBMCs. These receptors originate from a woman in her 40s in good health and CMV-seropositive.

The CDR3 here is CASSSGLSYEQYF. CDR3 nucleotide sequence: TGTGCCAGCAGCTCGGGACTCTCCTACGAGCAGTACTTC. The J gene is TRBJ2-7, the V gene TRBV7-6, with D maybe TRBD2 (6 bases). Per germline, CDR1 SGHVS and CDR2 FNYEAQ. CDR3 size: 13 residues. Trimming stripped 4 bases from V and 0 bases from J, with 7 bases between.

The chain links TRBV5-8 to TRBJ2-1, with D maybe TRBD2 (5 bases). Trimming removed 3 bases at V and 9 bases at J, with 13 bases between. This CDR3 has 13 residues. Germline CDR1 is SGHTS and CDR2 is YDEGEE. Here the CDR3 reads CASSSLDSFEQFF. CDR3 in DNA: TGTGCCAGCAGCTCATTGGACTCTTTTGAGCAGTTCTTC.

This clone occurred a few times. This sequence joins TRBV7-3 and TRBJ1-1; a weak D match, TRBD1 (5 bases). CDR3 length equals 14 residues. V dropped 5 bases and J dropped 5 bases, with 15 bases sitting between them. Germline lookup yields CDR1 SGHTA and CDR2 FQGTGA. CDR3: CASSPPGGETEAFF. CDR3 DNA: TGTGCCAGCAGCCCCCCCGGGGGAGAGACTGAAGCTTTCTTT.

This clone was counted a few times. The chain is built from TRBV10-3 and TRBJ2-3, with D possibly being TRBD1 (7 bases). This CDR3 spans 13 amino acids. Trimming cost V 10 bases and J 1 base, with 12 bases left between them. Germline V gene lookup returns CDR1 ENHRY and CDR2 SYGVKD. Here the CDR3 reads CATGDSRTDTQYF. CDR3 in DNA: TGTGCCACGGGGGACAGCCGCACAGATACGCAGTATTTT.

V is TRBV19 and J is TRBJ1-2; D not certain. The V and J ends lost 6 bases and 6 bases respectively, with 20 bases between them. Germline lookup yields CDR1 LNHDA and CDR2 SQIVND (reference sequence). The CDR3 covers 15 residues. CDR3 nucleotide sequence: TGTGCCAGTAGCAAGAATACGTTCCAGAGCGATGGCTACACCTTC. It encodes CASSKNTFQSDGYTF. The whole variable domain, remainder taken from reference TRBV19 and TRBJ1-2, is DGGITQSPKYLFRKEGQNVTLSCEQNLNHDAMYWYRQDPGQGLRLIYYSQIVNDFQKGDIAEGYSVSREKKESFPLTVTSAQKNPTAFYLCASSKNTFQSDGYTFGSGTRLTVV.

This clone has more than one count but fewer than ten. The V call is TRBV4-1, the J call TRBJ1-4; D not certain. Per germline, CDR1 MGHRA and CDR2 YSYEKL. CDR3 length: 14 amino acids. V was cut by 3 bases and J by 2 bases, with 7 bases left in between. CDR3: CASSQRVTNEKLFF. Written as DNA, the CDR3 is TGCGCCAGCAGCCAGAGAGTGACTAATGAAAAACTGTTTTTT.

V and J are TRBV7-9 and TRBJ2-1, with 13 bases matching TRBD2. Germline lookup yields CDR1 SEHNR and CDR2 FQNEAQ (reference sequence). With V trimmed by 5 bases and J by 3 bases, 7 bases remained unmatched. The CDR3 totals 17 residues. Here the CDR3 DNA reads TGTGCCAGCAGCACCGGGGGACTAGCGGGAATCTACAATGAGCAGTTCTTC. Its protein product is CASSTGGLAGIYNEQFF.

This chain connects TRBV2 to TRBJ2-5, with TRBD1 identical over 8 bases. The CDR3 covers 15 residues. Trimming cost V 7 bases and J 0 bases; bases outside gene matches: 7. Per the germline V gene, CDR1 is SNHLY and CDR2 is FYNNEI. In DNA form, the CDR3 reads TGTGCCAGCACCTTGGGACAGGCGTACCAAGAGACCCAGTACTTC. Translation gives CASTLGQAYQETQYF.

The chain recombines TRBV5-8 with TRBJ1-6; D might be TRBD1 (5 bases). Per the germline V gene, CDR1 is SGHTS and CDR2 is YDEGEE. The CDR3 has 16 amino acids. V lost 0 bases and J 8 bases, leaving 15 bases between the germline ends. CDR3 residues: CASSLGGGTGHSPLHF. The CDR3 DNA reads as TGTGCCAGCAGCTTGGGGGGAGGGACCGGACATTCACCCCTCCACTTT.

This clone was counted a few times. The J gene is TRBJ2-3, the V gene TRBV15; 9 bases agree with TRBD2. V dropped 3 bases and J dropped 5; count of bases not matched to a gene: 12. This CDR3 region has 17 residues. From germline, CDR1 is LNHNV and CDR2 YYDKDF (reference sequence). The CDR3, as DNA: TGTGCCACCAGCAGGGGGACTAGCCTATTACCAGGAGATACGCAGTATTTT. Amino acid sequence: CATSRGTSLLPGDTQYF.

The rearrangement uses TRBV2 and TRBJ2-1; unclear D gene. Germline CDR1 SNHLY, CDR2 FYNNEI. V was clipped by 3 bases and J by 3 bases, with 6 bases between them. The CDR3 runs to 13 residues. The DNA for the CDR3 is TGTGCCAGCAGTGACAACGGCTACAATGAGCAGTTCTTC. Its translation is CASSDNGYNEQFF.

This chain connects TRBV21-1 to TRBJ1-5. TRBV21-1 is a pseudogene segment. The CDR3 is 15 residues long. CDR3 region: CASSFREGINQPQHF. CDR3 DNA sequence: TGTGCCAGCAGCTTCCGGGAGGGTATTAATCAGCCCCAGCATTTT.

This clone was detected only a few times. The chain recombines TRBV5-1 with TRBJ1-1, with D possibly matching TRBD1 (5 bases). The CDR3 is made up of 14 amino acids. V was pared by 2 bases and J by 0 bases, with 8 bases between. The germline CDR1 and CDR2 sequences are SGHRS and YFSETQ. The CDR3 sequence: CASSFKGMNTEAFF. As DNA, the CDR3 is TGCGCCAGCAGCTTTAAGGGGATGAACACTGAAGCTTTCTTT.

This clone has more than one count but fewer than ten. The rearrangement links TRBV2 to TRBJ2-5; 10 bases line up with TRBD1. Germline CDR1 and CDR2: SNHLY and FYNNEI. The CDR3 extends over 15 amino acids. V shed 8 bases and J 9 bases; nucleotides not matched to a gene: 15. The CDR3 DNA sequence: TGTGCCAGCTCTCGGGCGGGACAGGGGCCTCTGGCCCAGTACTTC. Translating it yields CASSRAGQGPLAQYF.

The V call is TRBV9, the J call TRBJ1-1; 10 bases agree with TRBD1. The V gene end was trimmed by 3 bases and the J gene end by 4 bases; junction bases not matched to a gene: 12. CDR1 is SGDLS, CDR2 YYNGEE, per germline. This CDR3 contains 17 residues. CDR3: CASSGYVTWDRGTEAFF. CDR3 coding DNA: TGTGCCAGCAGCGGCTACGTAACGTGGGACAGGGGCACTGAAGCTTTCTTT.

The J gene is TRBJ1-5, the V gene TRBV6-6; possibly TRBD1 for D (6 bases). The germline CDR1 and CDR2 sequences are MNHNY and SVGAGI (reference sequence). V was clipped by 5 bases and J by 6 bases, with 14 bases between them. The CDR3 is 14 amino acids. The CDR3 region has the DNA TGTGCCAGCAGTCCGCAGGGGCGAAGTCAGCCCCAGCATTTT. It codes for CASSPQGRSQPQHF.

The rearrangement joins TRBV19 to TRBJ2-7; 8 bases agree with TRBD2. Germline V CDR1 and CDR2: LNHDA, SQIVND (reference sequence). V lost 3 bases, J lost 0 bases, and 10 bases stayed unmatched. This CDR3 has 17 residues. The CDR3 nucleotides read TGTGCCAGTAGTATGGCCTCCGGGGGGGACATCTCCTACGAGCAGTACTTC. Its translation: CASSMASGGDISYEQYF.

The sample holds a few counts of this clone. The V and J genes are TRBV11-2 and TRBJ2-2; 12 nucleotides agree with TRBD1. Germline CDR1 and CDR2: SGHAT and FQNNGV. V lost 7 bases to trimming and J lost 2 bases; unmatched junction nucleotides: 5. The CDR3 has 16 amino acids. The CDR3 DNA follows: TGTGCCAGCACTTGGGGGACAGGGGGCAACACCGGGGAGCTGTTTTTT. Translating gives CASTWGTGGNTGELFF.

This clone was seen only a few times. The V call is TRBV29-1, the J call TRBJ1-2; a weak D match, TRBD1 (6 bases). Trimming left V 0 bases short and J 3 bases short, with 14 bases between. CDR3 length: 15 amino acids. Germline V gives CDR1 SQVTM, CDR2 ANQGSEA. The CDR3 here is CSVEDEGGRDYGYTF. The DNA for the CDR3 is TGCAGCGTTGAAGACGAGGGGGGGAGGGACTATGGCTACACCTTC.

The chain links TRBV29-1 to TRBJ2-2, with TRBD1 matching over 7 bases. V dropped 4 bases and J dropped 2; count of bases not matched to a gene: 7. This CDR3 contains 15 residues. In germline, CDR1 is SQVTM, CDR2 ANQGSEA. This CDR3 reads CSVATSGGNTGELFF. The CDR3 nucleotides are TGCAGCGTTGCGACTTCAGGGGGAAACACCGGGGAGCTGTTTTTT.

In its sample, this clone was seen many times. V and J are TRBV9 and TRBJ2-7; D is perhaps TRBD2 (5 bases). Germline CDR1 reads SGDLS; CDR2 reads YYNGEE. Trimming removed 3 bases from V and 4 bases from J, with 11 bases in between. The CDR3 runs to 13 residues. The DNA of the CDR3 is TGTGCCAGCAGCGAGGGAGACCAATACGAGCAGTACTTC. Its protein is CASSEGDQYEQYF.

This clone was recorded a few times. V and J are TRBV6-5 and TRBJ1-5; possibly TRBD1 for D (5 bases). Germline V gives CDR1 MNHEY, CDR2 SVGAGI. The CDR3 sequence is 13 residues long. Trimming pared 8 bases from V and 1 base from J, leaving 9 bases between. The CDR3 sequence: CASQGGSNQPQHF. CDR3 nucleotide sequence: TGTGCCAGCCAGGGAGGGAGCAATCAGCCCCAGCATTTT.